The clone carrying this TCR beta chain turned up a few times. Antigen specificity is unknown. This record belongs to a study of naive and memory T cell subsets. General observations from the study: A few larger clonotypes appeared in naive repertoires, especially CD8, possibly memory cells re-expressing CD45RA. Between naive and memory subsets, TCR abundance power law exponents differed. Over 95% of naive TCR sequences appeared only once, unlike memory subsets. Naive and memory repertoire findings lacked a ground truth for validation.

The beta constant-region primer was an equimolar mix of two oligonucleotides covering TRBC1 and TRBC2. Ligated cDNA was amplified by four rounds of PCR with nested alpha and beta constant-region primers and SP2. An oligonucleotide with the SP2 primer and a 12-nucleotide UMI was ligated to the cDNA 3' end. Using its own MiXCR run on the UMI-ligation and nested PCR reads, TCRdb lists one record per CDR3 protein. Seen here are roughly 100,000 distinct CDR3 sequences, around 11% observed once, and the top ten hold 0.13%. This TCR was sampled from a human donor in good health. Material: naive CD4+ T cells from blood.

The CDR3 DNA reads TGCAGTGCCGGCCGACAGGGGTCTCCTTTTTGGCCCCAGCATTTT. Amino acid sequence: CSAGRQGSPFWPQHF. This rearrangement joins TRBV20-1 to TRBJ1-5; the match to TRBD1 covers 8 bases. The V gene's germline CDR1 is DFQATT and CDR2 SNEGSKA (reference sequence). The CDR3 length is 15 residues. V dropped 6 bases and J dropped 9; count of bases not matched to a gene: 16.